These T cell receptor beta chains were read from a single sample in a study of T cell repertoires in cytomegalovirus infection. TCRdb re-called the reads through MiXCR, storing one row per CDR3 protein. The sample contains about 740,000 distinct CDR3 sequences, less than 40% of which appear only once. The sample was PBMCs. The receptors were gathered from a human donor in good health (CMV status not recorded). Some clones in this sample may be carry-over from other donors' samples. Both conserved end residues are part of each CDR3. D genes are given only for firm matches. For some rows the clone size is stated as once, few or many, or as a class when expanded; others skip it.

v_gene,abundance,d_gene,len,j_gene,CDR3nt,CDR3aa
TRBV7-2,many,-,15,TRBJ2-1,TGTGCCAGCAGCTTAGAGGCCCATTCCTACAATGAGCAGTTCTTC,CASSLEAHSYNEQFF
TRBV2,-,-,17,TRBJ2-7,TGTGCCAGCAGAACAGGGAGTTCCCTAACTTTGTCCTACGAGCAGTACTTC,CASRTGSSLTLSYEQYF
TRBV12-3/TRBV12-4,-,-,12,TRBJ1-2,TGTGCCAGCAGTTTTTCGGTGTATGGCTACACCTTC,CASSFSVYGYTF
TRBV28,-,-,12,TRBJ1-6,TGTGCCAGTATGTTGACTAATTCACCCCTCCACTTT,CASMLTNSPLHF
TRBV9,once,-,14,TRBJ2-3,TGTGCCAGCAGCGTATTGGCAGGGACAGATACGCAGTATTTT,CASSVLAGTDTQYF
TRBV6-5,-,TRBD1,15,TRBJ1-2,TGTGCCAGCAGTTTTTACAGGGGATATAACTATGGCTACACCTTC,CASSFYRGYNYGYTF
TRBV19,few,-,13,TRBJ1-1,TGTGCCAGTACCCCCTTTGGGGGAACTGAAGCTTTCTTT,CASTPFGGTEAFF
TRBV12-3/TRBV12-4,few,-,14,TRBJ2-7,TGTGCCAGCGGCAATGGGACTGATCCCTACGAGCAGTACTTC,CASGNGTDPYEQYF
TRBV7-3,few,-,14,TRBJ1-1,TGTGCCAGCAGCTTAATTGGGGACGTTGGTGAAGCTTTCTTT,CASSLIGDVGEAFF
TRBV28,-,TRBD1,14,TRBJ2-1,TGTGCCAGCAAATTACAGGGGGTATCTTTGGGGCAGTTCTTC,CASKLQGVSLGQFF
TRBV20-1,-,-,12,TRBJ1-2,TGCAGTGCTAGCCCCCCGACCTATGGCTACACCTTC,CSASPPTYGYTF
TRBV28,-,TRBD1,16,TRBJ1-1,TGTGCCAGCAGTTCATACCCCGGACAGGGGCTCACTGAAGCTTTCTTT,CASSSYPGQGLTEAFF
TRBV27,few,-,16,TRBJ1-5,TGTGCCAGCAGTTTAAGAGCAGGGCCCCCCAATCAGCCCCAGCATTTT,CASSLRAGPPNQPQHF
TRBV12-3/TRBV12-4,-,TRBD1,15,TRBJ1-1,TGTGCCAGCAGTCGCCAGGGGGACAGGGGTTCGGAAGCTTTCTTT,CASSRQGDRGSEAFF
TRBV24-1,-,-,15,TRBJ1-5,TGTGCCACCAGTGTCCGGGGACCTAGCAATCAGCCCCAGCATTTT,CATSVRGPSNQPQHF
TRBV20-1,-,-,13,TRBJ1-2,TGCAGTGCTAGTCCCCCGGAGGACTATGGCTACACCTTC,CSASPPEDYGYTF
TRBV19,few,-,13,TRBJ1-5,TGTGCCAGTAGTACCGAAAGCAATCAGCCCCAGCATTTT,CASSTESNQPQHF
TRBV5-1,-,TRBD1,15,TRBJ1-6,TGCGCCAGCAGCCCCAGACAGGGTTTCGATTCACCCCTCCACTTT,CASSPRQGFDSPLHF
TRBV7-9,few,-,16,TRBJ2-1,TGTGCCAGCAGCTTGACTCCTACGGGAATCTACAATGAGCAGTTCTTC,CASSLTPTGIYNEQFF
TRBV28,-,-,14,TRBJ1-2,TGTGCCAGCAGTCCCCCCTTGGAATGGGATGGCTACACCTTC,CASSPPLEWDGYTF
TRBV19,few,-,15,TRBJ2-2,TGTGCCAGTAGTATGACGGCCGTGAACACCGGGGAGCTGTTTTTT,CASSMTAVNTGELFF
TRBV7-4,-,-,12,TRBJ2-7,TGTGCCAGCAGCTTAGCCCCGGACGAGCAGTACTTC,CASSLAPDEQYF
TRBV19,few,-,9,TRBJ2-5,TGTGCCAGAGGGCAAACCCAGTACTTC,CARGQTQYF
TRBV20-1,-,TRBD1,14,TRBJ1-1,TGCAGTGCAGGGACAGGGGGCGGGAACACTGAAGCTTTCTTT,CSAGTGGGNTEAFF
TRBV15,once,TRBD2,18,TRBJ2-3,TGTGCCACCAGCAGAGGTGGGGCGGGGGGGCCCTACACAGATACGCAGTATTTT,CATSRGGAGGPYTDTQYF
TRBV5-4,-,-,14,TRBJ2-2,TGTGCCAGCAGCCAACCTAGCACGGCCGGGGAGCTGTTTTTT,CASSQPSTAGELFF
TRBV5-1,few,TRBD2,16,TRBJ2-1,TGCGCCAGCAGCTTGGGCCCTAGCGGGAGTAGCCATGAGCAGTTCTTC,CASSLGPSGSSHEQFF
TRBV14,few,-,13,TRBJ2-7,TGTGCCAGCAGCCAGTACAGGGACTACGAGCAGTACTTC,CASSQYRDYEQYF
TRBV29-1,-,TRBD2,13,TRBJ2-7,TGCAGCGTTCAGGAGGGAGGGCTCTACGAGCAGTACTTC,CSVQEGGLYEQYF
TRBV28,-,-,13,TRBJ2-7,TGTGCCAGCAGTTTGGGTCGGGTCCACGAGCAGTACTTC,CASSLGRVHEQYF
TRBV29-1,few,-,13,TRBJ2-2,TGCAGCGTTGAGGGGCACAACACCGGGGAGCTGTTTTTT,CSVEGHNTGELFF
TRBV27,few,TRBD1,14,TRBJ1-6,TGTGCCAGCAGTTTGGGACAGGAGTATTCACCCCTCCACTTT,CASSLGQEYSPLHF
TRBV6-8,-,-,15,TRBJ2-3,TGTGCCAGCAGTTACCTCCATACAAGCACAGATACGCAGTATTTT,CASSYLHTSTDTQYF
TRBV4-1,-,-,13,TRBJ2-7,TGCGCCAGCAGCCAAGGGGACGTCTACGAGCAGTACTTC,CASSQGDVYEQYF